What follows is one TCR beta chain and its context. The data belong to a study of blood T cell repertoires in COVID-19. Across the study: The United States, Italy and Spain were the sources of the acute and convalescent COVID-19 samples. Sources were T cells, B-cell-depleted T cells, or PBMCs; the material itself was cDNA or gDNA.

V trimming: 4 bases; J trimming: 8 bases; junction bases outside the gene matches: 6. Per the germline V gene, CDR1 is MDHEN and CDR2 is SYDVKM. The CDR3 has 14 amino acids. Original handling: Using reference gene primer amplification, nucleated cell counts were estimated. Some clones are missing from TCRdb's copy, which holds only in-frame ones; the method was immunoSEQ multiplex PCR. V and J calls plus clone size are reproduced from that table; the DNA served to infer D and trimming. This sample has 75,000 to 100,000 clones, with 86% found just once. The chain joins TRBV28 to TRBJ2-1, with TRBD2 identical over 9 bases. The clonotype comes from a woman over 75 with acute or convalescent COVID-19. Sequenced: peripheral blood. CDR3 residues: CASSSSGAQHEQFF. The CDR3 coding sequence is TGTGCCAGCAGTTCTAGCGGGGCCCAGCATGAGCAGTTCTTC.